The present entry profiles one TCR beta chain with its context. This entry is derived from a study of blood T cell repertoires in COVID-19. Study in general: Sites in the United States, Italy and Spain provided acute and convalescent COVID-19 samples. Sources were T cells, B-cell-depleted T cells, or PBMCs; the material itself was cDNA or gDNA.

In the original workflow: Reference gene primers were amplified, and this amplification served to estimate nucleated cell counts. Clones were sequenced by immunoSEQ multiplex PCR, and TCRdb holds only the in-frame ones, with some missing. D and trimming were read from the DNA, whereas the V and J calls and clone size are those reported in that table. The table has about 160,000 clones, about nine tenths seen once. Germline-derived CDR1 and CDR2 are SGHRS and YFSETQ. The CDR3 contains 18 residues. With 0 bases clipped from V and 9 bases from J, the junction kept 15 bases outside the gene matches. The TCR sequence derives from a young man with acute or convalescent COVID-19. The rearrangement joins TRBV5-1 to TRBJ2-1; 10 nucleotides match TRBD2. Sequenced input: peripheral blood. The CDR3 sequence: CASSLEAQSGRAPGEQFF. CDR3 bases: TGCGCCAGCAGCTTGGAGGCTCAGAGCGGGAGGGCCCCCGGTGAGCAGTTCTTC.